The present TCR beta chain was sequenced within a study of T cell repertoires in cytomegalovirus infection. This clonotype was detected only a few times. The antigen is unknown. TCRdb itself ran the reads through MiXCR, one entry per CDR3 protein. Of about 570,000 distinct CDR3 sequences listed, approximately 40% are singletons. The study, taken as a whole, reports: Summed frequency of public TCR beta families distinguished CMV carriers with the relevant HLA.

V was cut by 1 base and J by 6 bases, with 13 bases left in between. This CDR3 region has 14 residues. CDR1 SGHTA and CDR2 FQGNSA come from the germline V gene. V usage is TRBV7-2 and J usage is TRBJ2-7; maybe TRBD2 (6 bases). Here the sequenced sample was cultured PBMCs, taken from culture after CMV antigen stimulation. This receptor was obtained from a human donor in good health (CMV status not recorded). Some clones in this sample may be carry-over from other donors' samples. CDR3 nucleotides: TGTGCCAGCAGCTTAGGCGGCGGGACGGGCGAGCAGTACTTC. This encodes CASSLGGGTGEQYF.